This T cell receptor (beta chain) was sequenced during a study of blood T cell repertoires in COVID-19. Overall study context: Sites across the United States, Italy and Spain contributed samples from acute and convalescent COVID-19. In each case, the material was cDNA or gDNA derived from T cells, B-cell-depleted T cells, or PBMCs.

The table came from immunoSEQ multiplex PCR; TCRdb's copy has only in-frame clones and leaves some out. Here the sample spans about 300,000 clones, more than 80% being singletons. The CDR3 is made up of 12 amino acids. V lost 5 bases, J lost 4 bases, and 8 bases lay in between. The V gene's germline CDR1 is SGHVS and CDR2 FQNEAQ. Sequenced input: peripheral blood. The sequence came from a man aged 18 to 29 who had recovered from COVID-19. The rearrangement joins TRBV7-8 to TRBJ1-2; D may be TRBD1 (5 bases). In DNA form, the CDR3 reads TGTGCCAGCAGCCACGACAGCTATGGCTACACCTTC. The encoded protein is CASSHDSYGYTF.